This T cell receptor (beta chain) was identified in a study of early T cells in non-severe SARS-CoV-2 infection. There are a few counts of this clonotype. V shed 6 bases and J shed 6 bases, with 21 bases lying between them. The CDR3 is 15 amino acids. CDR1 and CDR2 from the germline V gene are SEHNR and FQNEAQ (reference sequence). TCRdb itself ran the 5' RACE reads through MiXCR, one entry per CDR3 protein. The repertoire includes 65,000 to 75,000 distinct CDR3 sequences, 13% of them detected once, and approximately 5.2% sits in the top ten. Sequencing was carried out using whole blood. This receptor was identified in an adult who was a healthcare worker with PCR-confirmed SARS-CoV-2 infection or an uninfected control (not recorded which). V and J are TRBV7-9 and TRBJ2-7; a possible D gene is TRBD1 (6 bases). This chain's CDR3 is CASSQTGFSVSEQYF. As DNA, the CDR3 is TGTGCCAGCAGTCAAACAGGGTTTTCCGTCTCCGAGCAGTACTTC.